These T cell receptor beta chains were read from a single sample in a study of blood T cell repertoires in COVID-19. Data came from immunoSEQ multiplex PCR; TCRdb stores just in-frame clones and leaves some out. The sample shows about 10,000 clones, roughly nine tenths of them seen only once. Input material: peripheral blood. These receptors all come from a human donor in a cohort sampled during active COVID-19. CDR3s include the opening cysteine and the closing phenylalanine or tryptophan. The D gene is left open where the match is weak. Where a row states a size, it is once, few, many or the class of an expanded clone; other rows omit it.

>.|TRBV12-3/TRBV12-4|TRBJ1-2|.
TGTGCCAGCAGTTTACGCAGGGTCTATGGCTACACCTTC
CASSLRRVYGYTF
>TRBD1|TRBV7-9|TRBJ1-1|.
TGTGCCAGCAGCCCCCGGGACAGGGGAAGCACTGAAGCTTTCTTT
CASSPRDRGSTEAFF
>.|TRBV6-5|TRBJ2-1|.
TGTGCCAGCAGTCCGTTGGGCAGGCACAATGAGCAGTTCTTC
CASSPLGRHNEQFF
>TRBD2|TRBV9|TRBJ2-1|.
TGTGCCAGCAGCGTAGGGGCGGGGGGCTTGGATGAGCAGTTCTTC
CASSVGAGGLDEQFF
>.|TRBV28|TRBJ1-2|.
TGTGCCAGCAGTTTCGGACAGCCTCCCACTGGCTACACCTTC
CASSFGQPPTGYTF
>.|TRBV5-1|TRBJ2-1|.
TGCGCCAGCAGCTTGGGAGGGGGACCTCTGGATGAGCAGTTCTTC
CASSLGGGPLDEQFF
>TRBD1|TRBV6-5|TRBJ1-1|.
TGTGCCAGCGGGCCTCGGAGGGGGCCTCTCTTCTTT
CASGPRRGPLFF
>.|TRBV11-2|TRBJ2-7|.
TGTGCCAGCAGCATCCACTTCTCCTACGAGCAGTACTTC
CASSIHFSYEQYF
>.|TRBV5-1|TRBJ2-3|.
TGCGCCAGCAGCTTGGCCATGGCTAGCACAGATACGCAGTATTTT
CASSLAMASTDTQYF
>.|TRBV2|TRBJ1-4|.
TGTGCCGGAGGGACGGATTTGAATGAAAAACTGTTTTTT
CAGGTDLNEKLFF
>TRBD1|TRBV30|TRBJ1-4|.
TGTGCCTGGCAAGGGACAGGTGTTGGTGAAAAACTGTTTTTT
CAWQGTGVGEKLFF
>.|TRBV19|TRBJ1-2|.
TGTGCCAGTAGTATAGATAGCGGAGGGACTCCGTATGGCTACACCTTC
CASSIDSGGTPYGYTF
>.|TRBV6-5|TRBJ2-7|.
TGTGCCAGCAGTTCTACGACAGGCCTTAGCTCCTACGAGCAGTACTTC
CASSSTTGLSSYEQYF
>.|TRBV7-3|TRBJ1-1|.
TGTGCCAGCAGCTTGGCAGGGATAATGAACACTGAAGCTTTCTTT
CASSLAGIMNTEAFF
>TRBD1|TRBV5-1|TRBJ1-2|.
TGCGCCAGCACCTTCCGACAGGGCGAAGATGGCTACACCTTC
CASTFRQGEDGYTF
>TRBD2|TRBV4-1|TRBJ2-7|.
TGCGCCAGCAGCCCCGGGAGGGCCTCCTACGAGCAGTACTTC
CASSPGRASYEQYF
>.|TRBV27|TRBJ2-3|.
TGTGCCAGCAGTTTGGTAGGGGGATTACTCCCTAGCACAGATACGCAGTATTTT
CASSLVGGLLPSTDTQYF
>TRBD2|TRBV19|TRBJ2-3|.
TGTGCCAGTAGCGGACTAGCGGGGAGAGGGAGTACGCAGTATTTT
CASSGLAGRGSTQYF
>.|TRBV19|TRBJ2-3|.
TGTGCCAGTAGTATTACCGGAGCAGATACGCAGTATTTT
CASSITGADTQYF
>.|TRBV30|TRBJ1-2|once
TGTGCCTGGAGTGGTGGAGGTGGAGCTAACTATGGCTACACCTTC
CAWSGGGGANYGYTF
>TRBD1|TRBV5-1|TRBJ2-7|.
TGCGCCAGCAGGGCCGGGACAGGACTCTACGAGCAGTACTTC
CASRAGTGLYEQYF
>TRBD1|TRBV19|TRBJ1-6|few
TGTGCCAGTAGTATGCGGGACAGGGTTTTTTCACCCCTCCACTTT
CASSMRDRVFSPLHF
>TRBD1|TRBV6-6|TRBJ2-2|.
TGTGCCAGCAGTCCTCGACAGGGGGGAGCGAACACCGGGGAGCTGTTTTTT
CASSPRQGGANTGELFF
>TRBD2|TRBV6-5|TRBJ2-7|.
TGTGCCAGCTGCCCTGGACTAGAAACCTACGAGCAGTACTTC
CASCPGLETYEQYF
>TRBD1|TRBV6-4|TRBJ1-6|.
TGTGCCAGCACTCGACAGGGGGGGAATTCACCCCTCCACTTT
CASTRQGGNSPLHF
>.|TRBV28|TRBJ2-7|.
TGTGCCAGCAGCTCCTCCTACGAGCAGTACTTC
CASSSSYEQYF
>.|TRBV4-2|TRBJ1-5|once
TGTGCCAGCAGCCGTATGACGGGGGAGAATCAGCCCCAGCATTTT
CASSRMTGENQPQHF
>.|TRBV24-1|TRBJ2-3|.
TGTGCCACCAGTGATTTGGGCACAGACACAGATACGCAGTATTTT
CATSDLGTDTDTQYF
>.|TRBV11-2|TRBJ2-7|.
TGTGCCAGCAGCTTAAACAGGGCAGGATACGAGCAGTACTTC
CASSLNRAGYEQYF
>TRBD2|TRBV6-6|TRBJ2-3|.
TGTGCCAGCAGTTATGGTCATGGGGGGGGAGATACGCAGTATTTT
CASSYGHGGGDTQYF
>.|TRBV5-5|TRBJ1-1|.
TGTGCCAGCAGCTTGGGACATACTGAAGCTTTCTTT
CASSLGHTEAFF
>.|TRBV5-1|TRBJ2-5|.
TGCGCCAGCAGCTTGGAATGGACAGCCCACCAAGAGACCCAGTACTTC
CASSLEWTAHQETQYF
>.|TRBV10-3|TRBJ2-7|.
TGTGCCATCAGTGAAGCAGGGGCTGCCTACGAGCAGTACTTC
CAISEAGAAYEQYF
>TRBD2|TRBV14|TRBJ2-5|.
TGTGCCAGCTGCGGCGGGGGTCAAGAGACCCAGTACTTC
CASCGGGQETQYF
>TRBD1|TRBV10-3|TRBJ2-5|.
TGTGCCATCGGGGATACAGGGGGCGGGGAGACCCAGTACTTC
CAIGDTGGGETQYF
>.|TRBV6-1|TRBJ1-1|once
TGTGCCAGCAGTGAATATGCTGAAGCTTTCTTT
CASSEYAEAFF
>.|TRBV5-1|TRBJ1-6|.
TGCGCCAGCAGCTTCGCCTCGGCGGTTAATAATTCACCCCTCCACTTT
CASSFASAVNNSPLHF